The source of this T cell receptor (beta chain) is a study of cytomegalovirus exposure and HLA in healthy donors. Findings of the study overall: Reports described diagnosis of cytomegalovirus status by the classifier as highly specific and sensitive.

A 120-subject validation cohort, separate from the roughly 670-subject first cohort, supplied the donors. The repertoire was sequenced with immunoSEQ multiplex PCR; TCRdb's copy has only in-frame clones and lacks some. The sample consists of more than 60,000 clones, under 96% of them appearing once. This clone was counted once. What it binds is not known. The sequenced material came from PBMCs. The source is a woman younger than 35 in good health and CMV-seropositive.

CDR3 in amino acids: CATTLSGGGNEQFF. The CDR3, as DNA: TGTGCCACCACCCTATCGGGAGGGGGTAATGAGCAGTTCTTC. The chain uses TRBV27 and TRBJ2-1; the match to TRBD2 covers 8 bases. The germline gives CDR1 MNHEY, CDR2 SMNVEV (reference sequence). The length of the CDR3 is 14 residues. Trimming removed 10 bases from V and 7 bases from J; junction bases left unmatched: 12.